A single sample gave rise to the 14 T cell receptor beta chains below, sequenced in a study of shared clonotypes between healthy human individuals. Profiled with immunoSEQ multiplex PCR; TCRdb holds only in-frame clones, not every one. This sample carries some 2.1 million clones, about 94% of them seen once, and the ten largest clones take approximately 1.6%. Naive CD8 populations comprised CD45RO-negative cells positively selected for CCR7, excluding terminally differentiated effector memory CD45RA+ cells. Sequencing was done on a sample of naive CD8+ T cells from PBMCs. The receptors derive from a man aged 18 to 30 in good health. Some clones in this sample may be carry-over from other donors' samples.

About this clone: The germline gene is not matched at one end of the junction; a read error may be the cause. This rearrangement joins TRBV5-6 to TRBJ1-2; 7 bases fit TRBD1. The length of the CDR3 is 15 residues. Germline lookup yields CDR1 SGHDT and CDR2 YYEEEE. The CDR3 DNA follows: TGTGCCAGCACCTTGGCAGGGGGAATACGAGATGGCTACACCTTC. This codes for CASTLAGGIRDGYTF.

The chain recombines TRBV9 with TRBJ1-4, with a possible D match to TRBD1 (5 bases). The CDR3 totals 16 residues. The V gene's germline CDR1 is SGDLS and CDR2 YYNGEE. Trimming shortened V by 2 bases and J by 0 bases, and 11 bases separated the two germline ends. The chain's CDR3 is CASSVGTSTTNEKLFF. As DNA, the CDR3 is TGTGCCAGCAGCGTCGGGACCAGCACAACTAATGAAAAACTGTTTTTT.

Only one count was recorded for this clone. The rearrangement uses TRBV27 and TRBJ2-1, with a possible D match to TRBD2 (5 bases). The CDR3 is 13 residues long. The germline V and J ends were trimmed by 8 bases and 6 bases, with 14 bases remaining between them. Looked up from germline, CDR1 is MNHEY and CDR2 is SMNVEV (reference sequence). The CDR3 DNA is TGTGCCAGCTACAGTTTTGGAGGCAATGAGCAGTTCTTC. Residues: CASYSFGGNEQFF.

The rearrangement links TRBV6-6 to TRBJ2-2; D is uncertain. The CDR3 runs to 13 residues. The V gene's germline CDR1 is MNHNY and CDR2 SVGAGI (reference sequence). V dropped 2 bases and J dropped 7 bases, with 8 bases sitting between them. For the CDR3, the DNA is TGTGCCAGCAGTTACACGGGTGTCGGGGAGCTGTTTTTT. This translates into CASSYTGVGELFF.

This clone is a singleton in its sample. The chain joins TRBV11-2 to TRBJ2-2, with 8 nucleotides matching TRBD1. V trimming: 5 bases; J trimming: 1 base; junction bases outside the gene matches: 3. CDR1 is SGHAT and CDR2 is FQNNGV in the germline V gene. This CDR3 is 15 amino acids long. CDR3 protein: CASSDRGENTGELFF. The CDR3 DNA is TGTGCCAGCAGCGACAGGGGTGAGAACACCGGGGAGCTGTTTTTT. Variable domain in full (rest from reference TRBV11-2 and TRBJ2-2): EAGVAQSPRYKIIEKRQSVAFWCNPISGHATLYWYQQILGQGPKLLIQFQNNGVVDDSQLPKDRFSAERLKGVDSTLKIQPAKLEDSAVYLCASSDRGENTGELFFGEGSRLTVL.

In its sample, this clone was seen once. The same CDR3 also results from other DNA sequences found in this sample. The CDR3 protein is CASSLQGWNTEAFF. The CDR3 region has the DNA TGTGCCAGCAGTCTCCAGGGGTGGAACACTGAAGCTTTCTTT. The V call is TRBV28, the J call TRBJ1-1; perhaps TRBD1 as D (6 bases). The V gene's germline CDR1 is MDHEN and CDR2 SYDVKM. This CDR3 comprises 14 residues. Trimming left V 5 bases short and J 1 base short, with 11 bases between.

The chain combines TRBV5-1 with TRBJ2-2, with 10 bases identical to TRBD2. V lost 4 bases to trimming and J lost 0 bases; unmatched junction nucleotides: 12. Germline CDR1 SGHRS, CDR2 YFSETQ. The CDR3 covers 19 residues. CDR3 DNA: TGCGCCAGCAGCCTGGCTAGGCTAGCGGGAGCCACGAACACCGGGGAGCTGTTTTTT. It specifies CASSLARLAGATNTGELFF.

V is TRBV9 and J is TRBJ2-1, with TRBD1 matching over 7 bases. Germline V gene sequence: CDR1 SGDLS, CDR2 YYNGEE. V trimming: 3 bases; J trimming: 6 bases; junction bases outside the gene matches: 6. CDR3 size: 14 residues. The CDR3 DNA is TGTGCCAGCAGCGCATGGGACAGCATCAATGAGCAGTTCTTC. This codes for CASSAWDSINEQFF. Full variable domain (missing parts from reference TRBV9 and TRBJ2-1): DSGVTQTPKHLITATGQRVTLRCSPRSGDLSVYWYQQSLDQGLQFLIQYYNGEERAKGNILERFSAQQFPDLHSELNLSSLELGDSALYFCASSAWDSINEQFFGPGTRLTVL.

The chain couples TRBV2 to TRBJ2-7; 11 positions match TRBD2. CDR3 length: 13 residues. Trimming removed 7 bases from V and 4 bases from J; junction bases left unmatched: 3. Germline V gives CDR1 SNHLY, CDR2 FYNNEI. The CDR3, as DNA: TGTGCCAGCAAGGGGACTAGCGGATACGAGCAGTACTTC. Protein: CASKGTSGYEQYF.

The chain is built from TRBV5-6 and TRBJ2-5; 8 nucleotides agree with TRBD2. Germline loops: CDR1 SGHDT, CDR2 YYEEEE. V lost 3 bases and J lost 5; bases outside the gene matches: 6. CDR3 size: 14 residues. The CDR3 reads CASSWGTSVETQYF. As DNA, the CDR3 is TGTGCCAGCAGCTGGGGGACTAGTGTGGAGACCCAGTACTTC.

CDR3 amino acids: CASSRQGDSYNEQFF. The CDR3, as DNA: TGTGCCAGCAGTAGACAGGGGGATAGCTACAATGAGCAGTTCTTC. V usage is TRBV7-9 and J usage is TRBJ2-1; 9 bases match TRBD1. Per germline, CDR1 SEHNR and CDR2 FQNEAQ (reference sequence). This CDR3 spans 15 amino acids. The V segment lost 6 bases and the J segment 3 bases; nucleotides outside the gene matches: 6.

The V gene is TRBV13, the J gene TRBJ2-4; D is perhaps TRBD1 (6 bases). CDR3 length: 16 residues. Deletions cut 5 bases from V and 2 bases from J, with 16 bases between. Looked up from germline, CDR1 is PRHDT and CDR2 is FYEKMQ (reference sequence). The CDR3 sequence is CASSRHPQGTKNIQYF. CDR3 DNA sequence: TGTGCCAGCAGCCGCCACCCGCAGGGGACCAAAAACATTCAGTACTTC.

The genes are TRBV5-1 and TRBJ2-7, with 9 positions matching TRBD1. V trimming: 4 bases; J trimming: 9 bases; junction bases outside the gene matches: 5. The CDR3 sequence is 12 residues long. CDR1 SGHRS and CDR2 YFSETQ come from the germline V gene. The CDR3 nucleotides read TGCGCCAGCAGCGGGGACAGGGAGGGGCAGTACTTC. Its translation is CASSGDREGQYF.

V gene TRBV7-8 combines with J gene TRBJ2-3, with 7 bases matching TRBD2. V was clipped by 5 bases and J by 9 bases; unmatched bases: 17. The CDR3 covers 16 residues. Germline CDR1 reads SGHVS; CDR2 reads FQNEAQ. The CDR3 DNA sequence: TGTGCCAGCAGCCTCCTCAGGGCTAGCGGATACGAAACGCAGTATTTT. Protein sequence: CASSLLRASGYETQYF.